Given below is one T cell receptor beta chain in context. Covering alpha and beta chains, TRAV- and TRBV-specific primers were used for the first-strand cDNA. The authors ran around 20 PCR cycles to amplify TCRs with a constant-region primer and V-primer adapter. mRNA isolates were amplified via in vitro transcription. TCRdb re-called the reads through MiXCR, storing one row per CDR3 protein. The sample contains about 64,000 distinct CDR3 sequences, about 30% of which appear only once. These data are taken from a study of low-dose radiotherapy and immunotherapy resistance in tumors. Study-level information: At a dose of 200 mg/m2, intravenous cyclophosphamide was given every two weeks, one day before radiation and immunotherapy. With cycle 1 day 1 as the start, patients took oral aspirin 300 mg daily for four cycles.

Time point noted: before trial treatment. The CDR3 length is 14 residues. V was pared by 4 bases and J by 5 bases, with 14 bases between. CDR1 is LNHDA and CDR2 is SQIVND in the germline V gene (reference sequence). The sequence was collected from a male donor with rectosigmoid adenocarcinoma. The chain employs TRBV19 and TRBJ1-1; D may be TRBD1 (5 bases). The sequencing used PBMCs, collected before treatment. CDR3 protein: CASSTLGGWTEAFF. For the CDR3, the DNA is TGTGCCAGTAGTACGTTGGGGGGATGGACTGAAGCTTTCTTT. Together with reference TRBV19 and TRBJ1-1, the CDR3 gives the full variable domain: DGGITQSPKYLFRKEGQNVTLSCEQNLNHDAMYWYRQDPGQGLRLIYYSQIVNDFQKGDIAEGYSVSREKKESFPLTVTSAQKNPTAFYLCASSTLGGWTEAFFGQGTRLTVV.